A single sample gave rise to the 12 T cell receptor beta chains below, sequenced in a study of CXCR3-negative and CXCR3-positive naive CD8 T cells. No antigen has been identified for these receptors. The authors prepared UMI-labeled TRB cDNA libraries by 5' RACE. No DNA is given; TCRdb re-called the 5' RACE reads and lists each CDR3 protein once. This repertoire includes 90,000 to 150,000 distinct CDR3 sequences. Study-level results: In CXCR3-positive naive cells, the TRB CDR3s were more hydrophobic than in CXCR3-negative naive cells.

Sequenced input: naive CXCR3+ CD8+ T cells from blood. Sample subset: CD45RO-CCR7+CD27+CD95- naive CD8+ T cells expressing CXCR3 (TNR3+). The receptors were sampled from a human donor in good health. Some clones in this sample may be carry-over from other donors' samples.

V and J are TRBV4-1 and TRBJ2-7; TCRdb designates TRBD2, a call that cannot be tested without DNA. The CDR3 sequence is 15 residues long. Germline lookup yields CDR1 MGHRA and CDR2 YSYEKL. The CDR3 spells CASSTAGGSSYEQYF.

This rearrangement joins TRBV5-1 to TRBJ2-3; TCRdb reports TRBD1, a call that lacks DNA to check it against. The CDR3 runs to 17 residues. Germline V gene sequence: CDR1 SGHRS, CDR2 YFSETQ. CDR3 region: CASSLGPGQAFTDTQYF.

The rearrangement joins TRBV5-1 to TRBJ2-1; no DNA is available, so the TRBD1 call from TCRdb remains unchecked. Germline loops: CDR1 SGHRS, CDR2 YFSETQ. This CDR3 contains 15 residues. CDR3 region: CASSLVPVSYNEQFF. The full variable domain, its missing parts supplied by reference TRBV5-1 and TRBJ2-1, is KAGVTQTPRYLIKTRGQQVTLSCSPISGHRSVSWYQQTPGQGLQFLFEYFSETQRNKGNFPGRFSGRQFSNSRSEMNVSTLELGDSALYLCASSLVPVSYNEQFFGPGTRLTVL.

The chain uses TRBV7-9 and TRBJ2-7; the D gene TCRdb calls, TRBD1, cannot be checked with no DNA. CDR1 is SEHNR, CDR2 FQNEAQ, per germline (reference sequence). The CDR3 has 15 amino acids. CDR3 in amino acids: CASSSRQGVRYEQYF. The complete variable domain, with remaining parts taken from reference TRBV7-9 and TRBJ2-7, reads DTGVSQNPRHKITKRGQNVTFRCDPISEHNRLYWYRQTLGQGPEFLTYFQNEAQLEKSRLLSDRFSAERPKGSFSTLEIQRTEQGDSAMYLCASSSRQGVRYEQYFGPGTRLTVT.

V and J are TRBV30 and TRBJ2-2. This CDR3 has 13 amino acids. The germline gives CDR1 GTSNPN, CDR2 SVGIG (reference sequence). CDR3 sequence reads: CAWSLQNTGELFF. The variable domain in full, with the rest retrieved from reference TRBV30 and TRBJ2-2, is SQTIHQWPATLVQPVGSPLSLECTVEGTSNPNLYWYRQAAGRGLQLLFYSVGIGQISSEVPQNLSASRPQDRQFILSSKKLLLSDSGFYLCAWSLQNTGELFFGEGSRLTVL.

The rearrangement uses TRBV5-5 and TRBJ2-1; with no DNA, the TCRdb D assignment of TRBD1 cannot be verified. This CDR3 spans 16 amino acids. CDR1 and CDR2 (germline): SGHKS, YYEKEE (reference sequence). The CDR3 loop reads CASSPLGTGLQWEQFF.

The chain employs TRBV25-1 and TRBJ2-1. The CDR3 is made up of 14 amino acids. Germline CDR1 is MGHDK and CDR2 is SYGVNS. CDR3 loop: CASSDRSSYNEQFF.

The chain uses TRBV7-9 and TRBJ2-1; TCRdb's D call of TRBD2 is untestable without DNA. Germline V gene data show CDR1 as SEHNR and CDR2 as FQNEAQ (reference sequence). The CDR3 runs 15 residues. CDR3: CASSRTSVGNNEQFF.

J is TRBJ2-7 and V is TRBV5-1; TCRdb gives TRBD1 as the D gene, but with no DNA this cannot be confirmed. From germline, CDR1 is SGHRS and CDR2 YFSETQ. This CDR3 is 12 amino acids long. CDR3 sequence: CASTPVGWEQYF.

The chain is built from TRBV20-1 and TRBJ2-1; TCRdb indicates TRBD1, and absent DNA this call remains unverified. The CDR3 is 18 residues long. Germline V gene data show CDR1 as DFQATT and CDR2 as SNEGSKA (reference sequence). The CDR3 here is CSTTEQDGGDRSYNEQFF.

The chain couples TRBV11-3 to TRBJ2-1; TCRdb's assignment of TRBD2 cannot be checked, as there is no DNA. The CDR3 has 17 residues. CDR1 and CDR2 from the germline V gene are SGHNT and YENEEA. This chain's CDR3 is CASSQGVPSGRYNEQFF.

The rearrangement joins TRBV12-3 or TRBV12-4 to TRBJ2-1; TCRdb reports TRBD1, a call that lacks DNA to check it against. This CDR3 spans 14 amino acids. CDR3 in amino acids: CASRIPGTDNEQFF.